This TCR beta chain derives from a study of T cell responses to AZD1222 COVID-19 vaccine. In the study overall: Investigators merged groups given second doses at roughly 4 or roughly 12 weeks.

Study-level findings and limits: Seropositivity was recorded at baseline in only a handful of AZD1222 recipients. An increase in Spike-specific TCR breadth and depth was observed after two AZD1222 doses. Females outnumbered males among donors, who were mostly white British; clonal diversity was possibly underestimated.

Germline V CDR1 and CDR2: SGDLS, YYNGEE. The CDR3 consists of 14 residues. V lost 4 bases, J lost 6 bases, and 7 bases stayed unmatched. Libraries were prepared by immunoSEQ multiplex PCR; TCRdb keeps only in-frame clonotypes and omits some of them. The sample contains fewer than 120,000 clones, roughly 92% of which appear only once. Note on this clone: Antigen unknown.

The source was peripheral blood, collected on day 0 of AZD1222 vaccination. This TCR was sampled from an adult in good health. The V and J genes are TRBV9 and TRBJ1-5; 7 positions match TRBD1. The CDR3: CASSQGGAGQPQHF. Written as DNA, the CDR3 is TGTGCCAGCAGCCAAGGGGGCGCCGGTCAGCCCCAGCATTTT.